Listed below are T cell receptor beta chains from one sample, sequenced in a study of response to subunit inactivated influenza vaccine. TCRdb reprocessed the RT-PCR reads with MiXCR, giving one entry per CDR3 protein. The sample gives 550,000 to 600,000 distinct CDR3 sequences, over 9.5% of which show up once; roughly a tenth is in the top ten. Sequenced material: PBMCs from blood, taken on the day of vaccination. Receptor source: a man aged 45-60 years who received an inactivated influenza vaccine. CDR3s include the opening cysteine and the closing phenylalanine or tryptophan. A D gene is named only where the DNA matches it firmly. Clone size is given for some rows only: seen once, a few or many times, or a class if the clone is expanded.

size,D,J,V,DNA,CDR3
-,-,TRBJ1-5,TRBV27,TGTGCCAGCAGTTTAATAGCTGGGGGGTCCTATGTACATCAGCCCCAGCATTTT,CASSLIAGGSYVHQPQHF
-,TRBD2,TRBJ2-2,TRBV25-1,TGTGCCAGCAGTGAATACGGGACTATGGGCGGGGAGCTGTTTTTT,CASSEYGTMGGELFF
few,TRBD1,TRBJ1-2,TRBV2,TGTGCCAGCAGTCCCGGGACAGGGTTAGGTGGCTACACCTTC,CASSPGTGLGGYTF
-,TRBD1,TRBJ2-7,TRBV6-5,TGTGCCAGCGGACAGGGGTGGTACGAGCAGTACTTC,CASGQGWYEQYF
few,TRBD1,TRBJ2-1,TRBV3-1,TGTGCCAGCAGCCAAGATCGGCCCAGGGGGATTTACAATGAGCAGTTCTTC,CASSQDRPRGIYNEQFF
few,-,TRBJ1-5,TRBV11-2,TGTGCCAGCAGCGTAACAGGGAGTCAGCCCCAGCATTTT,CASSVTGSQPQHF
-,-,TRBJ2-1,TRBV29-1,TGCAGCGTTGGGTTTCTCTACAATGAGCAGTTCTTC,CSVGFLYNEQFF
few,-,TRBJ1-6,TRBV10-1,TGCGCCAGCAGCGCCGGGACTGTGGGTTCACCCCTCCACTTT,CASSAGTVGSPLHF
few,TRBD2,TRBJ2-6,TRBV11-2,TGTGCCAGCAGCCGGGGGGGGTTGACGGTTGGGGCCAACGTCCTGACTTTC,CASSRGGLTVGANVLTF
-,-,TRBJ2-3,TRBV5-6,TGTGCCATCAGCCCCGGTCCCGAGACAGCCAAAGATACGCAGTATTTT,CAISPGPETAKDTQYF
few,-,TRBJ2-2,TRBV14,TGTGCCAGCAGCCACCCCAGGGACACCGGGGAGCTGTTTTTT,CASSHPRDTGELFF